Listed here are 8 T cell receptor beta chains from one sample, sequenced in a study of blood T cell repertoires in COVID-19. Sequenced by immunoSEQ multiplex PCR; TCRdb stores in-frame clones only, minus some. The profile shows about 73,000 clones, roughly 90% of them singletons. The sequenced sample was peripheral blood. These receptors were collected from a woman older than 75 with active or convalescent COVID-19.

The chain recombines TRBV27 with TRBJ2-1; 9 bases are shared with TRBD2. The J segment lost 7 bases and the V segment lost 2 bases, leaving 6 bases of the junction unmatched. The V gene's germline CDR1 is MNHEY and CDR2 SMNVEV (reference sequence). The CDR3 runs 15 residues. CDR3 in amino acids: CASSLHGGGANEQFF. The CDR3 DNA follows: TGTGCCAGCAGTTTACATGGCGGGGGGGCGAATGAGCAGTTCTTC.

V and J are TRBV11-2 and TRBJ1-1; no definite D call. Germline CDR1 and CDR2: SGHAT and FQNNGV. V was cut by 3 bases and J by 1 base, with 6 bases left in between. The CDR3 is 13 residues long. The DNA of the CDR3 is TGTGCCAGCAGCTTCCGGGAGAACACTGAAGCTTTCTTT. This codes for CASSFRENTEAFF.

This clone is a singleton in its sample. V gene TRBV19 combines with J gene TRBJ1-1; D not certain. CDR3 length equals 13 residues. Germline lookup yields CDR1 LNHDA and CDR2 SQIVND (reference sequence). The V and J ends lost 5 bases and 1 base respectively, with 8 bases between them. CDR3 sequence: CASSFRENTEAFF. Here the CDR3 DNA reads TGTGCCAGTAGTTTTCGGGAGAACACTGAAGCTTTCTTT.

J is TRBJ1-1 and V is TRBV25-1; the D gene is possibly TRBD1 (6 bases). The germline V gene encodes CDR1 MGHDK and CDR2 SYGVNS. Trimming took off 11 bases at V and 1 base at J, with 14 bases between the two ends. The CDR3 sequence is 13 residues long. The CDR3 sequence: CAVQGYRNTEAFF. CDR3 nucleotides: TGTGCCGTACAGGGTTATCGGAACACTGAAGCTTTCTTT.

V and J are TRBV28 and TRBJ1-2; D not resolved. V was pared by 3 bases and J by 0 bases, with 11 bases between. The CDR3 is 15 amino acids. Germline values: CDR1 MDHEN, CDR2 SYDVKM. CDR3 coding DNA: TGTGCCAGCAGTTTGTTCACTCCCGCTAACTATGGCTACACCTTC. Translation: CASSLFTPANYGYTF.

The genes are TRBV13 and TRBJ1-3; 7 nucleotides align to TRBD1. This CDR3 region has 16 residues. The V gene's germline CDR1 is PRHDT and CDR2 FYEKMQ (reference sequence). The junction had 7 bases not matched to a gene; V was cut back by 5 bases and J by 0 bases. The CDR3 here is CASSPGQAISGNTIYF. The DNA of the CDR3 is TGTGCCAGCAGCCCCGGACAGGCGATCTCTGGAAACACCATATATTTT.

The CDR3 region is CASSLLTGDNSPLHF. For the CDR3, the DNA is TGTGCCAGCAGTCTGCTTACAGGGGATAATTCACCCCTCCACTTT. V and J are TRBV28 and TRBJ1-6, with 7 bases lining up with TRBD1. Germline values: CDR1 MDHEN, CDR2 SYDVKM. Trimming took 5 bases from V and 5 from J; bases not matched to a gene: 6. The CDR3 consists of 15 residues.

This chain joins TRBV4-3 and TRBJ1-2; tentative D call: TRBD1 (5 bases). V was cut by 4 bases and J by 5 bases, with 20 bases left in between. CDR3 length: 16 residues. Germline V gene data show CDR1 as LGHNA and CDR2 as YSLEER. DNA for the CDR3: TGCGCCAGCAGCCGCAGACAGCTCCTTGACCCTTATGGCTACACCTTC. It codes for CASSRRQLLDPYGYTF.